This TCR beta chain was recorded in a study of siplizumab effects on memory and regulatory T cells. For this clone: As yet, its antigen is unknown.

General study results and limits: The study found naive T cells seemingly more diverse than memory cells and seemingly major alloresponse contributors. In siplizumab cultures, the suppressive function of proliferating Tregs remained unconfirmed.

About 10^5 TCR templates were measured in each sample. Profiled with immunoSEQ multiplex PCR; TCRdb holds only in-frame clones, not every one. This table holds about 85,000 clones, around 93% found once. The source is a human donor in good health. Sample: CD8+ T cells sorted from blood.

The CDR3 DNA reads as TGTGCCAGCAGCCATAGCGGGAGAAGTTACGAGCAGTACTTC. As protein: CASSHSGRSYEQYF. The chain links TRBV11-2 to TRBJ2-7, with 9 bases lining up with TRBD2. V was pared by 5 bases and J by 4 bases, with 6 bases of the junction left unmatched. The CDR3 is 14 amino acids. Germline V gives CDR1 SGHAT, CDR2 FQNNGV. Filled out from reference TRBV11-2 and TRBJ2-7, the complete variable domain reads EAGVAQSPRYKIIEKRQSVAFWCNPISGHATLYWYQQILGQGPKLLIQFQNNGVVDDSQLPKDRFSAERLKGVDSTLKIQPAKLEDSAVYLCASSHSGRSYEQYFGPGTRLTVT.